This entry describes one T cell receptor beta chain. What it recognizes is unknown. The PCR employed 60 Vbeta primers together with 13 Jbeta primers. The method was immunoSEQ multiplex PCR; TCRdb's version includes in-frame clones alone and lacks a portion of them. In the table there are some 120,000 clones, around 80% of which are singletons. CDR1 and CDR2 (germline): GTSNPN, SVGIG (reference sequence). The V gene lost 1 base and the J gene lost 3 bases, with 7 bases spanning the gap. The CDR3 spans 13 residues. This record belongs to a study of cytomegalovirus exposure and HLA in healthy donors. Study results and limitations: Productive status was seen about 87% or about 30% of the time for most TCR beta V segments in an earlier analysis.

Sequencing was done on a sample of PBMCs. This clonotype originated in a woman between 25 and 40 years old in good health and CMV-seronegative. The gene calls are TRBV30 and TRBJ1-5; maybe TRBD1 (5 bases). CDR3 protein: CAWSAGVNQPQHF. The CDR3 nucleotides read TGTGCCTGGAGTGCGGGGGTCAATCAGCCCCAGCATTTT.